This entry lists 26 T cell receptor beta chains sequenced from one sample in a study of blood T cells in healthy people across ages. Alongside a J-beta primer mix, a sample-barcoded 5' primer served in a second PCR lasting about 7 to 12 cycles. TCRdb re-called the 5' RACE reads with MiXCR, one entry per CDR3 protein. Here the sample spans 800,000 to 950,000 distinct CDR3 sequences, almost 30% being singletons. Another study also made use of these data, one on T cells of mothers and their children.

The sequenced material came from blood. Receptors were obtained from a woman aged 35 to 49 in good health.

This clonotype was observed at least ten times. The V and J genes are TRBV5-1 and TRBJ2-1; D gene uncertain. Trimming stripped 4 bases from V and 0 bases from J, with 8 bases between. CDR1 and CDR2 from the germline V gene are SGHRS and YFSETQ. The CDR3 is made up of 14 amino acids. The CDR3 is CASSAPSSYNEQFF. CDR3 nucleotides: TGCGCCAGCAGCGCGCCGAGCTCCTACAATGAGCAGTTCTTC.

This clonotype was recorded at least ten times. V is TRBV7-2 and J is TRBJ1-2; D gene unclear. CDR3 length: 11 amino acids. Trimming took off 8 bases at V and 9 bases at J, with 13 bases between the two ends. Per the germline V gene, CDR1 is SGHTA and CDR2 is FQGNSA. Here the CDR3 DNA reads TGTGCCAGCCATGGCGGCCTTAGCTACACCTTC. Translating gives CASHGGLSYTF.

The sample holds many counts of this clonotype. The rearrangement links TRBV5-1 to TRBJ2-3, with D unclear. CDR3 length: 15 amino acids. The germline gives CDR1 SGHRS, CDR2 YFSETQ. V shed 2 bases and J shed 0 bases, with 10 bases lying between them. The CDR3 sequence is CASSLMSISTDTQYF. CDR3 coding DNA: TGCGCCAGCAGCTTAATGTCGATCAGCACAGATACGCAGTATTTT.

There are many counts of this clonotype. The CDR3 loop reads CASSLGTPGANVLTF. In DNA, the CDR3 is TGTGCCAGCAGCTTGGGCACCCCTGGGGCCAACGTCCTGACTTTC. The chain links TRBV7-6 to TRBJ2-6; unclear D gene. V lost 3 bases, J lost 2 bases, and 8 bases lay in between. Germline CDR1 reads SGHVS; CDR2 reads FNYEAQ. The CDR3 has 15 residues.

This clonotype was recorded a few times. The chain combines TRBV27 with TRBJ1-2; 8 bases agree with TRBD1. This CDR3 has 16 amino acids. Germline lookup yields CDR1 MNHEY and CDR2 SMNVEV (reference sequence). V trimming: 4 bases; J trimming: 4 bases; junction bases outside the gene matches: 11. The CDR3 loop is CASSSQGASGLYGYTF. Written as DNA, the CDR3 is TGTGCCAGCAGTTCCCAGGGGGCCTCGGGGCTCTATGGCTACACCTTC.

There are a few counts of this clonotype. The genes are TRBV12-3 or TRBV12-4 and TRBJ2-1; D call uncertain. V lost 3 bases and J 7 bases, leaving 7 bases between the germline ends. This CDR3 region has 12 residues. The CDR3 DNA is TGTGCCAGCAGTTTCCCCCAGAATGAGCAGTTCTTC. This encodes CASSFPQNEQFF.

This rearrangement joins TRBV28 to TRBJ1-1, with 7 bases aligning to TRBD1. The CDR3 consists of 16 residues. V lost 5 bases, J lost 0 bases, and 9 bases stayed unmatched. Germline lookup yields CDR1 MDHEN and CDR2 SYDVKM. In DNA form, the CDR3 reads TGTGCCAGCAGTCCCCGTGGCAGGGGGATGAACACTGAAGCTTTCTTT. This gives the protein CASSPRGRGMNTEAFF. The variable domain in full, with the rest retrieved from reference TRBV28 and TRBJ1-1, is DVKVTQSSRYLVKRTGEKVFLECVQDMDHENMFWYRQDPGLGLRLIYFSYDVKMKEKGDIPEGYSVSREKKERFSLILESASTNQTSMYLCASSPRGRGMNTEAFFGQGTRLTVV.

Ten or more counts support this clonotype. This chain uses TRBV9 with TRBJ1-1, with a weak D call TRBD1 (5 bases). The CDR3 sequence is 13 residues long. Germline CDR1 reads SGDLS; CDR2 reads YYNGEE. V was cut by 0 bases and J by 5 bases, with 8 bases left in between. The CDR3 sequence: CASSVEAGTEAFF. The CDR3 bases are TGTGCCAGCAGCGTAGAGGCAGGGACTGAAGCTTTCTTT.

The rearrangement joins TRBV5-6 to TRBJ2-5, with 11 positions matching TRBD1. Losses at the gene ends were 3 bases for V and 6 bases for J; bases not matched to a gene: 10. The germline CDR1 and CDR2 sequences are SGHDT and YYEEEE. The CDR3 consists of 16 residues. This chain's CDR3 is CASSSETGTGGKTQYF. CDR3 nucleotide sequence: TGTGCCAGCAGCTCAGAAACCGGGACAGGGGGGAAGACCCAGTACTTC.

The chain recombines TRBV27 with TRBJ1-2, with a tentative D call TRBD1 (6 bases). CDR1 MNHEY and CDR2 SMNVEV come from the germline V gene (reference sequence). Trimming stripped 5 bases from V and 7 bases from J, with 23 bases between. The CDR3 has 16 residues. CDR3 in amino acids: CASSDLGRTDIRGYTF. The DNA of the CDR3 is TGTGCCAGCAGTGACCTCGGGAGGACAGACATTCGTGGCTACACCTTC.

Ten or more counts support this clonotype. The gene calls are TRBV28 and TRBJ1-2; D remains unclear. The CDR3 has 12 residues. V lost 4 bases and J lost 4, with 7 bases in between. Germline CDR1 is MDHEN and CDR2 is SYDVKM. The CDR3 loop is CASSSRTYGYTF. The DNA of the CDR3 is TGTGCCAGCAGTTCCAGGACCTATGGCTACACCTTC.

In this sample, this clonotype turned up a few times. V and J are TRBV6-2 or TRBV6-3 and TRBJ1-5; D unclear. CDR1 MNHEY and CDR2 SVGEGT come from the germline V gene. V was shortened by 6 bases and J by 2 bases, with 11 bases between the two germline ends. The CDR3 is 14 amino acids. For the CDR3, the DNA is TGTGCCAGCAGCCCGGTGGTCGGCAATCAGCCCCAGCATTTT. Translation: CASSPVVGNQPQHF.

This clonotype has at least ten counts. The chain couples TRBV7-2 to TRBJ2-7, with 7 bases identical to TRBD1. Per germline, CDR1 SGHTA and CDR2 FQGNSA. The CDR3 consists of 15 residues. V was pared by 6 bases and J by 3 bases, with 11 bases of the junction left unmatched. The chain's CDR3 is CASSRNSGTVYEQYF. The CDR3 region has the DNA TGTGCCAGCAGTCGAAATTCCGGGACAGTCTACGAGCAGTACTTC.

In its sample, this clonotype was seen many times. The CDR3 reads CSVDGTAGYTF. The CDR3 nucleotides read TGCAGCGTCGACGGGACGGCTGGCTACACCTTC. The chain joins TRBV29-1 to TRBJ1-2, with D possibly being TRBD1 (5 bases). Trimming took 6 bases from V and 7 from J, leaving 12 bases between them. Germline V CDR1 and CDR2: SQVTM, ANQGSEA. The CDR3 is 11 amino acids.

This clonotype showed up just once. This chain joins TRBV7-2 and TRBJ1-1; 7 bases agree with TRBD1. Trimming removed 5 bases from V and 6 bases from J; junction bases left unmatched: 9. Per the germline V gene, CDR1 is SGHTA and CDR2 is FQGNSA. This CDR3 has 14 amino acids. The CDR3 protein is CASSPTGMRAEAFF. CDR3 sequence (DNA): TGTGCCAGCAGCCCGACAGGGATGAGGGCTGAAGCTTTCTTT.

This clonotype was recorded a few times. Possible read error: a much larger clone is one base away. The genes are TRBV28 and TRBJ2-3, with D perhaps assigned TRBD1 or TRBD2 (6 bases each). The CDR3 extends over 14 amino acids. Per germline, CDR1 MDHEN and CDR2 SYDVKM. The ends were cut back, 5 bases at V and 5 bases at J, with 14 bases in the middle. CDR3 DNA: TGTGCCAGCAGTCTGGTGGGGGGCGTAGATACGCAGTATTTT. Protein: CASSLVGGVDTQYF.

A few counts support this clonotype. A read error is possible here, since a much larger clone lies one base away. The genes are TRBV2 and TRBJ2-3; tentatively, D is TRBD1 (5 bases). Germline V gene lookup returns CDR1 SNHLY and CDR2 FYNNEI. Trimming stripped 2 bases from V and 6 bases from J, with 12 bases between. The CDR3 runs 14 residues. The CDR3 DNA sequence: TGTGCCAGCAGTGAACAGGGTCGTTGGGATACGCAGTATTTT. Translated, it gives CASSEQGRWDTQYF.

This sequence joins TRBV27 and TRBJ2-7; 10 positions agree with TRBD1. CDR3 size: 13 residues. V lost 9 bases to trimming and J lost 3 bases; unmatched junction nucleotides: 5. The germline gives CDR1 MNHEY, CDR2 SMNVEV (reference sequence). The CDR3 nucleotides are TGTGCCAGAATACGGACAGGGGGCTACGAGCAGTACTTC. Translation gives CARIRTGGYEQYF.

This clonotype was seen a handful of times. The chain links TRBV4-2 to TRBJ2-1; no clear D gene. V lost 6 bases and J lost 1, with 16 bases in between. Germline V gene sequence: CDR1 LGHNA, CDR2 YNFKEQ. The CDR3 consists of 16 residues. The CDR3 here is CASSRLSSTSYNEQFF. Here the CDR3 DNA reads TGTGCCAGCAGTCGACTCTCAAGTACATCCTACAATGAGCAGTTCTTC.

This clonotype was counted ten times or more. This chain uses TRBV7-2 with TRBJ2-6; 7 bases map to TRBD2. CDR3 length: 17 amino acids. The V segment lost 5 bases and the J segment 0 bases; nucleotides outside the gene matches: 7. Germline V gives CDR1 SGHTA, CDR2 FQGNSA. The CDR3 DNA reads TGTGCCAGCAGCGGAGCGGGACTCAGCTCTGGGGCCAACGTCCTGACTTTC. It specifies CASSGAGLSSGANVLTF.

Turning to this clonotype: An end of the junction differs from the germline gene, which may be a read error. The chain recombines TRBV27 with TRBJ1-1; TRBD1 is a possible D gene (5 bases). The CDR3 loop spans 15 amino acids. The germline V gene has CDR1 MNHEY and CDR2 SMNVEV (reference sequence). The CDR3, as DNA: TGTGCCAGCAGGGAGATAAGGGGCGCGGATACTGAAGTTTTCTTT. This codes for CASREIRGADTEVFF.

The V call is TRBV4-3, the J call TRBJ1-2; perhaps TRBD1 as D (5 bases). The germline gives CDR1 LGHNA, CDR2 YSLEER. CDR3 length: 13 residues. V dropped 0 bases and J dropped 7 bases, with 9 bases sitting between them. The CDR3 bases are TGCGCCAGCAGCCAAGAAGAGGGGTCTGGCTACACCTTC. Translated, it gives CASSQEEGSGYTF.

This clonotype was counted a few times. Just one base apart from a much larger clone, this may be a read error. The chain joins TRBV24-1 to TRBJ2-1, with TRBD2 matching 11 bases. The V and J ends lost 3 bases and 13 bases, in that order; junction bases with no gene match: 10. CDR3 length equals 15 residues. Germline V gene lookup returns CDR1 KGHDR and CDR2 SFDVKD. CDR3 loop: CATSDAGLAEETQFF. The CDR3 DNA reads as TGTGCCACCAGTGATGCGGGACTAGCGGAAGAGACCCAGTTCTTC.

This chain uses TRBV6-5 with TRBJ1-2; D ambiguous. V lost 0 bases to trimming and J lost 6 bases, with 11 bases between them. Germline lookup yields CDR1 MNHEY and CDR2 SVGAGI. The CDR3 is 14 residues long. CDR3 loop: CASSYSPRTHGYTF. The CDR3 region has the DNA TGTGCCAGCAGTTACTCACCCCGGACCCATGGCTACACCTTC.

The chain combines TRBV28 with TRBJ2-3; 9 nucleotides line up with TRBD2. J lost 1 base, V lost 11 bases, and 13 bases had no gene match. Germline CDR1 and CDR2: MDHEN and SYDVKM. The CDR3 consists of 16 residues. The CDR3 nucleotides are TGTGCCGGCAACCACCAAGCGGGGGGAGGCACAGATACGCAGTATTTT. Amino acids: CAGNHQAGGGTDTQYF.

Turning to this clonotype: A much larger clone differs from this one at a single base, so this may be a read error. The chain joins TRBV10-3 to TRBJ1-1; 7 bases are a match to TRBD1. This CDR3 is 11 amino acids long. Germline-derived CDR1 and CDR2 are ENHRY and SYGVKD. With 7 bases clipped from V and 11 bases from J, the junction kept 7 bases outside the gene matches. CDR3 bases: TGTGCCATCACCGGACAGGAACACGCTTTCTTT. Translated, it gives CAITGQEHAFF.